Presented here are 2 T cell receptor beta chains from one specimen sequenced in a study of spatial heterogeneity in lung cancer. Time point specified: sample taken at primary tumor resection. In each case, whole RNA from tumor, nontumor lung or frozen PBMC was sequenced unsorted. TCRdb reprocessed the 5' RACE reads with MiXCR, giving one entry per CDR3 protein. The sample includes 65,000 to 85,000 distinct CDR3 sequences, about 20% seen only once; the top ten take about 6.8%. The material was PBMCs, obtained at surgery. Every receptor here comes from a male donor with early-stage non-small cell lung cancer.

This clonotype has just a few counts. The CDR3 here is CASSPNDNYEQYF. CDR3 coding DNA: TGTGCCAGCAGTCCCAATGACAACTACGAGCAGTACTTC. The chain combines TRBV28 with TRBJ2-7; unclear D gene. Trimming took off 5 bases at V and 3 bases at J, with 11 bases between the two ends. CDR3 length: 13 amino acids. Germline V lookup: CDR1 MDHEN, CDR2 SYDVKM.

The chain combines TRBV5-1 with TRBJ1-3; D not certain. CDR1 SGHRS and CDR2 YFSETQ come from the germline V gene. The CDR3 is 15 residues long. The V gene lost 2 bases and the J gene lost 0 bases, with 9 bases spanning the gap. The CDR3 region is CASSLRGHSGNTIYF. CDR3 DNA: TGCGCCAGCAGCTTACGAGGGCACTCTGGAAACACCATATATTTT.